The T cell receptor beta chain described here comes from a study of graft-versus-host responses after intestinal transplantation. For the study at large: Every one of the recipients received anti-thymocyte globulin induction and afterwards took tacrolimus and steroids for 3 to 4 years.

Each mixed lymphocyte reaction held around 200,000 CFSE-labeled responders and around 200,000 irradiated violet-dye-labeled stimulators. Whole-study results and caveats: Levels of circulating GvH clones at their peak were associated with early post-transplant HvG declines. Ileal or blood samples showed some GvH clones first, and such clones were also found in recipient marrow.

Measured with immunoSEQ multiplex PCR; TCRdb has only the in-frame clones, and not every one. Here the sample spans under 15,000 clones, just over 35% being singletons. The junction had 3 bases not matched to a gene; V was cut back by 3 bases and J by 3 bases. Germline values: CDR1 SGHRS, CDR2 YFSETQ. The CDR3 sequence is 14 residues long. This chain connects TRBV5-1 to TRBJ2-5, with 9 bases matching TRBD1. The input for sequencing was alloreactive CD8+ T cells from a mixed lymphocyte reaction culture, taken before intestinal transplant. Documented subset: CFSE-low proliferating T cells sorted from approximately 6-day pre-transplant mixed lymphocyte reaction (GvH or HvG direction). This TCR was sampled from a human patient who received an intestinal transplant. CDR3 nucleotides: TGCGCCAGCAGCTCTTGGACAGGGGAAGAGACCCAGTACTTC. This sequence encodes CASSSWTGEETQYF.